This TCR beta chain emerged from a study of T cells after yellow fever vaccination. Study-level background: Any fraction with a low cell number was prepared using SMART-Seq v4 Ultra Low Input. Study conclusions and caveats: Contamination of FACS-sorted repertoires by abundant clonotypes from the bulk population could occur. Post-booster repertoires again held most primary-vaccination clones (roughly 96% CD4, 80% to 90% CD8).

MiXCR, applied by TCRdb to the 5' RACE reads, yields one record per CDR3 protein. The profile covers 250,000 to 300,000 distinct CDR3 sequences, with under 9% appearing a single time and 3% to 4% taken by the ten largest. Worth noting for this clonotype: Its specificity is unknown.

Per germline, CDR1 MNHNS and CDR2 SASEGT. The CDR3 sequence is 16 residues long. V was shortened by 7 bases and J by 1 base, with 20 bases between the two germline ends. The sample in question was CD4+ T cells sorted from PBMCs, obtained 5 days after the yellow fever booster vaccination. The TCR was taken from a man aged 18 to 30 who received the YFV17D yellow fever vaccine. The chain is built from TRBV6-1 and TRBJ2-7, with D perhaps being TRBD1 or TRBD2 (5 bases each). Here the CDR3 reads CASIGVRLRGSYEQYV. The DNA of the CDR3 is TGTGCCAGCATCGGGGTTCGGCTAAGGGGATCCTACGAGCAGTACGTC.